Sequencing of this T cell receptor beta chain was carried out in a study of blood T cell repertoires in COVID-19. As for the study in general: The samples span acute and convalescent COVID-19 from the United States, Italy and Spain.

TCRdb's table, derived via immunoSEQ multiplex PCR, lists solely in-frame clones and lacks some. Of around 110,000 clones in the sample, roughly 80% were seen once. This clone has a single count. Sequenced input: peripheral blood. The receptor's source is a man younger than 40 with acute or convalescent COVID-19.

The CDR3 is CASSQDQRQGANYGYTF. CDR3 nucleotides: TGCGCCAGCAGCCAAGATCAGCGACAGGGAGCTAACTATGGCTACACCTTC. The chain has TRBV4-3 and TRBJ1-2, with TRBD1 identical over 7 bases. The CDR3 is made up of 17 amino acids. V was clipped by 0 bases and J by 0 bases; unmatched bases: 7. Germline V gene sequence: CDR1 LGHNA, CDR2 YSLEER.